Listed here are 21 T cell receptor beta chains from one sample, sequenced in a study of T cell responses to AZD1222 COVID-19 vaccine. Sequencing was performed with immunoSEQ multiplex PCR; in TCRdb, only in-frame clones are kept and a portion is missing. Of 150,000 to 200,000 clones listed, 85% to 95% are singletons. The sequencing used peripheral blood, collected on day 0 of AZD1222 vaccination. These receptor sequences come from an adult in good health.

This clone was seen more than once but under ten times. The V and J genes are TRBV30 and TRBJ1-4; weak D call: TRBD1 (5 bases). Germline V gene data show CDR1 as GTSNPN and CDR2 as SVGIG (reference sequence). Trimming took 2 bases from V and 8 from J, leaving 15 bases between them. This CDR3 contains 14 residues. The CDR3 is CAWSSGRAGEKLFF. As DNA, the CDR3 is TGTGCCTGGAGTTCCGGCAGGGCGGGAGAAAAACTGTTTTTT.

The V call is TRBV5-4, the J call TRBJ2-6; D call uncertain. V was clipped by 3 bases and J by 4 bases, with 2 bases between them. Germline loops: CDR1 SGHNT, CDR2 YYREEE (reference sequence). This CDR3 region has 12 residues. DNA for the CDR3: TGTGCCAGCAGCTCCGGGGCCAACGTCCTGACTTTC. This gives the protein CASSSGANVLTF.

The chain uses TRBV24-1 and TRBJ1-1; D ambiguous. The V gene's germline CDR1 is KGHDR and CDR2 SFDVKD. The CDR3 contains 13 residues. V was shortened by 4 bases and J by 1 base, with 6 bases between the two germline ends. The CDR3 region is CATSEATNTEAFF. The CDR3 bases are TGTGCCACCAGTGAGGCAACGAACACTGAAGCTTTCTTT.

The table lists this clone with a count of one. The V and J genes are TRBV5-1 and TRBJ2-6, with D possibly matching TRBD1 (6 bases). Trimming stripped 1 base from V and 4 bases from J, with 12 bases between. CDR1 is SGHRS, CDR2 YFSETQ, per germline. The CDR3 covers 16 residues. As DNA, the CDR3 is TGCGCCAGCAGCTTGAGAACAGGGACCGGGGCCAACGTCCTGACTTTC. It codes for CASSLRTGTGANVLTF.

This sequence joins TRBV27 and TRBJ1-6; D is uncertain. V dropped 5 bases and J dropped 6 bases, with 5 bases sitting between them. The CDR3 is 12 amino acids. The germline CDR1 and CDR2 sequences are MNHEY and SMNVEV (reference sequence). DNA of the CDR3: TGTGCCAGCAGTCCATTTAATTCACCCCTCCACTTT. This translates into CASSPFNSPLHF.

The CDR3 sequence: CASSITQGFNQPQHF. DNA of the CDR3: TGTGCCAGTAGTATTACGCAGGGGTTCAATCAGCCCCAGCATTTT. The J gene is TRBJ1-5, the V gene TRBV19, with D maybe TRBD1 (6 bases). Germline V CDR1 and CDR2: LNHDA, SQIVND (reference sequence). The CDR3 consists of 15 residues. The germline V and J ends were trimmed by 3 bases and 3 bases, with 12 bases remaining between them.

This clone came up once. The chain carries TRBV4-1 and TRBJ1-5; D is uncertain. Germline CDR1 MGHRA, CDR2 YSYEKL. Trimming cost V 1 base and J 4 bases, with 8 bases left between them. There are 14 residues in the CDR3. The CDR3 nucleotides read TGCGCCAGCAGCCAAGTCGGCCCGAATCAGCCCCAGCATTTT. Encoded protein: CASSQVGPNQPQHF.

V gene TRBV7-2 combines with J gene TRBJ2-2; 10 bases line up with TRBD2. Unmatched junction bases numbered 9, after V lost 6 bases and J lost 5 bases. The CDR3 extends over 16 amino acids. Germline V gene sequence: CDR1 SGHTA, CDR2 FQGNSA. CDR3 sequence: CASRPSPAGGTGELFF. CDR3 DNA: TGTGCCAGCAGACCCTCCCCAGCGGGGGGGACCGGGGAGCTGTTTTTT.

The V and J genes are TRBV19 and TRBJ2-3; D could derive from TRBD1 or TRBD2 (6 bases each). This CDR3 has 17 residues. Germline V gives CDR1 LNHDA, CDR2 SQIVND (reference sequence). Deletions cut 6 bases from V and 1 base from J, with 20 bases between. This CDR3 reads CASRHYRSGAGTDTQYF. The CDR3 region has the DNA TGTGCCAGTAGACATTATAGGTCGGGGGCCGGCACAGATACGCAGTATTTT.

The V gene is TRBV29-1, the J gene TRBJ2-3; possible D gene TRBD2, 6 bases. The CDR3 extends over 13 amino acids. Trimming shortened V by 5 bases and J by 3 bases, and 12 bases separated the two germline ends. CDR1 SQVTM and CDR2 ANQGSEA come from the germline V gene. Here the CDR3 DNA reads TGCAGCGTTTCGGGGGTTTTGACAGATACGCAGTATTTT. As protein: CSVSGVLTDTQYF.

This chain links TRBV15 with TRBJ1-4; D is undetermined. V lost 5 bases and J lost 4, with 17 bases in between. From germline, CDR1 is LNHNV and CDR2 YYDKDF (reference sequence). This CDR3 is built from 16 residues. The CDR3 is CATSPSPKTGNEKLFF. CDR3 coding DNA: TGTGCCACCAGCCCGTCGCCTAAGACCGGTAATGAAAAACTGTTTTTT.

The J gene is TRBJ1-1, the V gene TRBV5-1; tentatively, D is TRBD1 (6 bases). V was trimmed by 6 bases and J by 4 bases, leaving 16 bases between them. CDR3 length equals 14 residues. Germline CDR1 and CDR2: SGHRS and YFSETQ. The CDR3 nucleotides are TGCGCCAGCAACTACAGGCAGGGGAGCACTGAAGCTTTCTTT. Residues: CASNYRQGSTEAFF.

This clone was observed a handful of times. The chain carries TRBV6-2 or TRBV6-3 and TRBJ2-1; tentatively, D is TRBD2 (6 bases). V was clipped by 4 bases and J by 7 bases, with 8 bases between them. CDR3 length equals 12 residues. CDR1 is MNHEY, CDR2 SVGEGT, per germline. The CDR3 coding sequence is TGTGCCAGCAGTTTCGGGGGTAATGAGCAGTTCTTC. It is translated as CASSFGGNEQFF.

The V call is TRBV6-5, the J call TRBJ2-1; the D gene is possibly TRBD1 (5 bases). The CDR3 consists of 16 residues. CDR1 and CDR2 from the germline V gene are MNHEY and SVGAGI. Trimming removed 0 bases at V and 3 bases at J, with 12 bases between. CDR3: CASSYSRVQGYNEQFF. CDR3 in DNA: TGTGCCAGCAGTTACTCGAGAGTGCAGGGCTACAATGAGCAGTTCTTC.

This chain connects TRBV27 to TRBJ2-7; D unclear. This CDR3 is 13 amino acids long. V lost 6 bases to trimming and J lost 0 bases, with 9 bases between them. The V gene's germline CDR1 is MNHEY and CDR2 SMNVEV (reference sequence). As DNA, the CDR3 is TGTGCCAGCAGGCCCCACAGCTCCTACGAGCAGTACTTC. It encodes CASRPHSSYEQYF.

The gene calls are TRBV14 and TRBJ2-5, with 7 bases lining up with TRBD2. After removal of 3 bases from V and 4 bases from J, the junction contained 2 bases not matched to a gene. In germline, CDR1 is SGHDN, CDR2 FVKESK. CDR3 length: 13 amino acids. The CDR3 DNA is TGTGCCAGCAGCCAGGGCGGGGGAGAGACCCAGTACTTC. Encoded protein: CASSQGGGETQYF.

The chain has TRBV15 and TRBJ1-2; maybe TRBD1 (5 bases). There are 15 residues in the CDR3. Germline V gene sequence: CDR1 LNHNV, CDR2 YYDKDF (reference sequence). Trimming stripped 0 bases from V and 5 bases from J, with 13 bases between. CDR3 amino acids: CATSRDRGKWYGYTF. The CDR3, as DNA: TGTGCCACCAGCAGAGATCGGGGGAAATGGTATGGCTACACCTTC. The whole variable domain, remainder taken from reference TRBV15 and TRBJ1-2, is DAMVIQNPRYQVTQFGKPVTLSCSQTLNHNVMYWYQQKSSQAPKLLFHYYDKDFNNEADTPDNFQSRRPNTSFCFLDIRSPGLGDTAMYLCATSRDRGKWYGYTFGSGTRLTVV.

This clone has only a few counts. The CDR3 nucleotides are TGTGCCAGCAGTCCGAACCCACCTGGAAACACCATATATTTT. Translation: CASSPNPPGNTIYF. The rearrangement uses TRBV28 and TRBJ1-3; the D is unclear. Germline V lookup: CDR1 MDHEN, CDR2 SYDVKM. Between the trimmed V and J ends, which lost 5 bases and 2 bases, there was a span of 10 bases. There are 14 residues in the CDR3.

The chain employs TRBV19 and TRBJ1-1, with TRBD1 matching 8 bases. CDR3 length equals 13 residues. The germline V gene encodes CDR1 LNHDA and CDR2 SQIVND (reference sequence). Trimming at V came to 7 bases and at J to 6 bases, leaving 7 bases not matched to a gene. CDR3 amino acids: CASTLDRGPEAFF. The CDR3 DNA is TGTGCCAGTACCCTAGACAGGGGTCCTGAAGCTTTCTTT.

This chain uses TRBV18 with TRBJ2-7, with TRBD1 matching over 8 bases. The CDR3 covers 16 residues. Germline V CDR1 and CDR2: KGHSH, LQKENI. The trim removed 3 bases at V and 2 bases at J, leaving 9 bases unmatched. CDR3 nucleotides: TGTGCCAGCTCACCCCTGGGGACAGGCCCAACCTACGAGCAGTACTTC. This gives the protein CASSPLGTGPTYEQYF. Complete variable domain (other parts from reference TRBV18 and TRBJ2-7): NAGVMQNPRHLVRRRGQEARLRCSPMKGHSHVYWYRQLPEEGLKFMVYLQKENIIDESGMPKERFSAEFPKEGPSILRIQQVVRGDSAAYFCASSPLGTGPTYEQYFGPGTRLTVT.

CDR3 bases: TGTGCCTGGAGTTGGGAGGGGACCCAGTACTTC. It translates to CAWSWEGTQYF. The chain uses TRBV30 and TRBJ2-5; 7 bases match TRBD2. Germline V gene sequence: CDR1 GTSNPN, CDR2 SVGIG (reference sequence). J gave up 7 bases and V 2 bases, and 1 base lay outside the gene matches. The CDR3 contains 11 residues.